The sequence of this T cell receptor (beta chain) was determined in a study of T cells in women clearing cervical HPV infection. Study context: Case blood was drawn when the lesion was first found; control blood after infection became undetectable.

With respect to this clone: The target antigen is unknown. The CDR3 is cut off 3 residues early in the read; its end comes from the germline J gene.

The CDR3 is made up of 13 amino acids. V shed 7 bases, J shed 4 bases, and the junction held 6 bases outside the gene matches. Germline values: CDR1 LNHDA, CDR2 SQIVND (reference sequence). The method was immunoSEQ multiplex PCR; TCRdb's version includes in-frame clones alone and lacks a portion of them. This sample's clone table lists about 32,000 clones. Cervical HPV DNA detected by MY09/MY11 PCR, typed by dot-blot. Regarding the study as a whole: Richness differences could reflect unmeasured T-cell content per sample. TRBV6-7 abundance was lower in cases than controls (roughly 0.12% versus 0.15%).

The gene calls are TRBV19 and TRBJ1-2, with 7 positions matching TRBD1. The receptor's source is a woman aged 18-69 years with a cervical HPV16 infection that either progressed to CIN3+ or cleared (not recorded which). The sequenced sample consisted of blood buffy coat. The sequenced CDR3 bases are TGTGCCAGTATGCGGGACAGCGCCTATGGC. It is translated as CASMRDSAYG. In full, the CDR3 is CASMRDSAYGYTF.